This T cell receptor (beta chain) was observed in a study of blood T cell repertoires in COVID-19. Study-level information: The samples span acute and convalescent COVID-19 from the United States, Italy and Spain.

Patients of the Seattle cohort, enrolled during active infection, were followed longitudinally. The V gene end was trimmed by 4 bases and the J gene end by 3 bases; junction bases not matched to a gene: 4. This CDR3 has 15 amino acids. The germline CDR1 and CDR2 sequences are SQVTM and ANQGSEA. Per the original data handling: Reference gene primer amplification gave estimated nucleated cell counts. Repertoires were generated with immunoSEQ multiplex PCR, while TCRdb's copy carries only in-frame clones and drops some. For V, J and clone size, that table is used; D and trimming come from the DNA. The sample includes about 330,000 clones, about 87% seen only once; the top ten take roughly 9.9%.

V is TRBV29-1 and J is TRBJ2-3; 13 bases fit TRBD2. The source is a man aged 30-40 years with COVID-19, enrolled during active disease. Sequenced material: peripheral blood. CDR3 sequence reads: CSVAGTSGVTDTQYF. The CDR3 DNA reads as TGCAGCGTTGCCGGGACTAGCGGGGTGACAGATACGCAGTATTTT.